A single sample is the source of the 31 T cell receptor beta chains below, sequenced in a study of early T cells in non-severe SARS-CoV-2 infection. One entry per CDR3 protein, called by TCRdb with MiXCR from the 5' RACE reads. The data show approximately 42,000 distinct CDR3 sequences, around 6.8% seen once. Sample: whole blood. All receptors derive from an adult who was a healthcare worker with PCR-confirmed SARS-CoV-2 infection or an uninfected control (not recorded which).

At least ten counts were recorded for this clonotype. J is TRBJ2-3 and V is TRBV7-2; D is uncertain. The CDR3 is 13 amino acids. V was trimmed by 1 base and J by 3 bases, leaving 5 bases between them. Germline V gene sequence: CDR1 SGHTA, CDR2 FQGNSA. The CDR3 reads CASSLGLTDTQYF. DNA for the CDR3: TGTGCCAGCAGCTTAGGGTTGACAGATACGCAGTATTTT.

This clonotype has ten or more counts. V is TRBV12-3 or TRBV12-4 and J is TRBJ1-1; weak D call: TRBD1 (5 bases). This CDR3 comprises 12 residues. V was trimmed by 5 bases and J by 6 bases, leaving 10 bases between them. CDR3 bases: TGTGCCAGCAGTGGGGCGGGTCCTGAAGCTTTCTTT. Its translation: CASSGAGPEAFF.

V and J are TRBV10-3 and TRBJ1-2; TRBD1 aligns across 7 bases. CDR1 and CDR2 (germline): ENHRY, SYGVKD. V gave up 4 bases and J gave up 4 bases; unmatched junction bases: 9. CDR3 length: 15 residues. CDR3 in amino acids: CAISAFDRAGYGYTF. DNA of the CDR3: TGTGCCATCAGTGCCTTTGACAGGGCAGGCTATGGCTACACCTTC.

The rearrangement uses TRBV27 and TRBJ2-1; 7 nucleotides agree with TRBD2. The germline gives CDR1 MNHEY, CDR2 SMNVEV (reference sequence). This CDR3 is 16 amino acids long. V gave up 3 bases and J gave up 1 base; unmatched junction bases: 6. This CDR3 is CASSFGLAESYNEQFF. The CDR3, as DNA: TGTGCCAGCAGTTTCGGCCTAGCGGAGTCCTACAATGAGCAGTTCTTC.

This clonotype was counted between two and nine times. V usage is TRBV6-4 and J usage is TRBJ2-6; tentative D call: TRBD1 (6 bases). Trimming left V 4 bases short and J 4 bases short, with 8 bases between. The CDR3 totals 14 residues. Per germline, CDR1 MRHNA and CDR2 SNTAGT. DNA for the CDR3: TGTGCCAGCAGTGCGGACAGCGGGGCCAACGTCCTGACTTTC. As protein: CASSADSGANVLTF.

As for this clonotype: The CDR3 ends on some other residue instead of the conserved phenylalanine or tryptophan, so this is likely a read error. The gene calls are TRBV7-8 and TRBJ1-2; D call uncertain. The V end lost 1 base, the J end lost 2 bases, and 8 bases lay between the germline ends. The germline CDR1 and CDR2 sequences are SGHVS and FQNEAQ. The CDR3 is 14 amino acids. The CDR3, as DNA: TGTGCCAGCAGCTTAGGCAGCGCAAACTATGGCTACACCTCC. It codes for CASSLGSANYGYTS.

This clonotype was picked up many times. CDR3 DNA sequence: TGCAGCGTTGAGGGACTAGCGGGGGCCTACGAGCAGTACTTC. This gives the protein CSVEGLAGAYEQYF. The chain is built from TRBV29-1 and TRBJ2-7; 14 bases line up with TRBD2. Germline-derived CDR1 and CDR2 are SQVTM and ANQGSEA. With V trimmed by 3 bases and J by 2 bases, 0 bases remained unmatched. This CDR3 is built from 14 residues.

In its sample, this clonotype was seen once. The chain has TRBV7-2 and TRBJ2-7, with 10 bases identical to TRBD1. In germline, CDR1 is SGHTA, CDR2 FQGNSA. With V trimmed by 5 bases and J by 2 bases, 3 bases remained unmatched. CDR3 length: 14 amino acids. The CDR3 sequence: CASSIGQGAYEQYF. The DNA of the CDR3 is TGTGCCAGCAGCATCGGACAGGGGGCCTACGAGCAGTACTTC.

DNA for the CDR3: TGTGCCAGCAGCCAAGTCGGAGCGGTCTACGAGCAGTACTTC. This translates into CASSQVGAVYEQYF. This chain joins TRBV14 and TRBJ2-7; D might be TRBD2 (5 bases). CDR1 SGHDN and CDR2 FVKESK come from the germline V gene. Deletions cut 1 base from V and 3 bases from J, with 10 bases between. This CDR3 is built from 14 residues.

This sequence joins TRBV7-8 and TRBJ2-2, with D unclear. The ends were cut back, 5 bases at V and 13 bases at J, with 17 bases in the middle. Germline assignment: CDR1 SGHVS and CDR2 FQNEAQ. The CDR3 length is 13 residues. CDR3 sequence reads: CASSPGPTRGLFF. As DNA, the CDR3 is TGTGCCAGCAGCCCCGGACCGACCCGTGGGCTGTTTTTT.

The sample holds a few counts of this clonotype. This chain joins TRBV5-6 and TRBJ2-2; TRBD2 might be the D (5 bases). Germline values: CDR1 SGHDT, CDR2 YYEEEE. This CDR3 is built from 14 residues. V was clipped by 1 base and J by 6 bases, with 10 bases between them. The CDR3 DNA reads as TGTGCCAGCAGCTTGCGCCTAGCTGCCGGGGAGCTGTTTTTT. It translates to CASSLRLAAGELFF. Complete variable domain (other parts from reference TRBV5-6 and TRBJ2-2): DAGVTQSPTHLIKTRGQQVTLRCSPKSGHDTVSWYQQALGQGPQFIFQYYEEEERQRGNFPDRFSGHQFPNYSSELNVNALLLGDSALYLCASSLRLAAGELFFGEGSRLTVL.

This clonotype was found a few times. V gene TRBV27 combines with J gene TRBJ2-6; D is possibly TRBD1 (5 bases). The CDR3 totals 17 residues. Trimming took 7 bases from V and 0 from J, leaving 16 bases between them. Germline-derived CDR1 and CDR2 are MNHEY and SMNVEV (reference sequence). The CDR3 coding sequence is TGTGCCAGCACCTTCAGAAGACAGAACTCTGGGGCCAACGTCCTGACTTTC. Its protein product is CASTFRRQNSGANVLTF.

This rearrangement joins TRBV5-6 to TRBJ1-2; 8 nucleotides agree with TRBD1. The CDR3 extends over 15 amino acids. The germline gives CDR1 SGHDT, CDR2 YYEEEE. V trimming: 4 bases; J trimming: 5 bases; junction bases outside the gene matches: 10. CDR3 coding DNA: TGTGCCAGCAGCGGGCCTGGACAGGGAGGGTATGGCTACACCTTC. Its protein is CASSGPGQGGYGYTF.

The chain links TRBV18 to TRBJ2-3; 8 bases match TRBD2. Germline CDR1 KGHSH, CDR2 LQKENI. The junction had 0 bases not matched to a gene; V was cut back by 1 base and J by 0 bases. The CDR3 sequence is 15 residues long. The DNA of the CDR3 is TGTGCCAGCTCACCACTAGCGGGGAGCACAGATACGCAGTATTTT. Encoded protein: CASSPLAGSTDTQYF.

The chain is built from TRBV28 and TRBJ2-7; either TRBD1 or TRBD2 may fit D (5 bases each). Trimming left V 6 bases short and J 2 bases short, with 14 bases between. CDR1 is MDHEN, CDR2 SYDVKM, per germline. The CDR3 is made up of 14 amino acids. The CDR3 protein is CASSSGDGAYEQYF. The CDR3 bases are TGTGCCAGCAGCTCCGGGGACGGCGCCTACGAGCAGTACTTC.

The sample holds many counts of this clonotype. V gene TRBV9 combines with J gene TRBJ2-1, with 7 bases fitting TRBD2. This CDR3 has 17 amino acids. Trimming cost V 0 bases and J 8 bases; bases outside gene matches: 14. The germline CDR1 and CDR2 sequences are SGDLS and YYNGEE. CDR3 sequence: CASSVDRRTSSFDEQFF. The CDR3 region has the DNA TGTGCCAGCAGCGTAGATCGACGGACTAGTAGTTTCGATGAGCAGTTCTTC. Using reference TRBV9 and TRBJ2-1 for the parts outside the CDR3, the full variable domain is DSGVTQTPKHLITATGQRVTLRCSPRSGDLSVYWYQQSLDQGLQFLIQYYNGEERAKGNILERFSAQQFPDLHSELNLSSLELGDSALYFCASSVDRRTSSFDEQFFGPGTRLTVL.

This clonotype was recorded at least ten times. The V and J genes are TRBV24-1 and TRBJ1-5, with TRBD1 matching 9 bases. CDR1 is KGHDR and CDR2 is SFDVKD in the germline V gene. The CDR3 spans 15 residues. Losses at the gene ends were 3 bases for V and 3 bases for J; bases not matched to a gene: 2. The CDR3 DNA reads TGTGCCACCAGTGATACAGGGGGCTACAATCAGCCCCAGCATTTT. As protein: CATSDTGGYNQPQHF.

The rearrangement joins TRBV29-1 to TRBJ1-2; TRBD1 agrees at 7 bases. Germline V gene lookup returns CDR1 SQVTM and CDR2 ANQGSEA. This CDR3 has 12 amino acids. The ends lost 5 bases at V and 7 bases at J; junction bases unmatched: 7. This CDR3 is CSVPSRGFGYTF. The CDR3 DNA sequence: TGCAGCGTTCCCTCCAGGGGGTTTGGCTACACCTTC.

V usage is TRBV4-2 and J usage is TRBJ2-7; D might be TRBD2 (5 bases). V was trimmed by 1 base and J by 0 bases, leaving 7 bases between them. CDR3 length: 14 residues. The V gene's germline CDR1 is LGHNA and CDR2 YNFKEQ. This CDR3 is CASSQGGSSYEQYF. The DNA for the CDR3 is TGTGCCAGCAGCCAAGGAGGGAGCTCCTACGAGCAGTACTTC.

This clonotype was seen many times. This chain uses TRBV20-1 with TRBJ2-5; 8 positions agree with TRBD2. V was pared by 0 bases and J by 4 bases, with 19 bases of the junction left unmatched. Germline V gene data show CDR1 as DFQATT and CDR2 as SNEGSKA (reference sequence). The CDR3 spans 19 residues. DNA for the CDR3: TGCAGTGCTAGAGATAACACGTCACCTAGATCTAGCGGGCGAGAGACCCAGTACTTC. Translated: CSARDNTSPRSSGRETQYF.

V and J are TRBV4-2 and TRBJ1-2; no clear D. Germline CDR1 LGHNA, CDR2 YNFKEQ. Between the trimmed V and J ends, which lost 1 base and 7 bases, there was a span of 10 bases. This CDR3 spans 13 amino acids. The CDR3 nucleotides read TGTGCCAGCAGCCAAGCGGGTCAGAGTGGCTACACCTTC. It codes for CASSQAGQSGYTF.

This clonotype has more than one count but fewer than ten. The chain joins TRBV6-5 to TRBJ2-2; possible D gene TRBD2, 5 bases. Trimming left V 2 bases short and J 5 bases short, with 9 bases between. The CDR3 is 14 amino acids. Germline assignment: CDR1 MNHEY and CDR2 SVGAGI. CDR3 loop: CASSYLRVTGELFF. DNA for the CDR3: TGTGCCAGCAGTTACCTGAGGGTTACCGGGGAGCTGTTTTTT.

In its sample, this clonotype was seen a few times. V usage is TRBV18 and J usage is TRBJ2-7, with unresolved D. Germline V gene data show CDR1 as KGHSH and CDR2 as LQKENI. CDR3 length: 15 residues. The ends were cut back, 0 bases at V and 5 bases at J, with 14 bases in the middle. CDR3 sequence: CASSPPNGAKNEQYF. In nucleotides, the CDR3 is TGTGCCAGCTCACCACCGAACGGAGCCAAGAACGAGCAGTACTTC.

The J gene is TRBJ2-1, the V gene TRBV9, with D maybe TRBD2 (7 bases). This CDR3 region has 16 residues. The V end lost 0 bases, the J end lost 6 bases, and 16 bases lay between the germline ends. The germline V gene has CDR1 SGDLS and CDR2 YYNGEE. CDR3 in amino acids: CASSVEGRGIRNEQFF. As DNA, the CDR3 is TGTGCCAGCAGCGTAGAAGGGAGGGGGATTCGCAATGAGCAGTTCTTC.

This clonotype occurred many times. The chain couples TRBV27 to TRBJ1-4; perhaps TRBD1 as D (5 bases). Germline assignment: CDR1 MNHEY and CDR2 SMNVEV (reference sequence). The V end lost 9 bases, the J end lost 2 bases, and 10 bases lay between the germline ends. The CDR3 spans 13 residues. The CDR3 region has the DNA TGTGCCAGTCAGGGTGGTACTAATGAAAAACTGTTTTTT. This gives the protein CASQGGTNEKLFF.

For the CDR3, the DNA is TGTGCCAGCAGCTTGGGGGACATTCAGTACTTC. As protein: CASSLGDIQYF. The J gene is TRBJ2-4, the V gene TRBV5-5; D unclear. V was shortened by 0 bases and J by 8 bases, with 3 bases between the two germline ends. The germline V gene has CDR1 SGHKS and CDR2 YYEKEE (reference sequence). The CDR3 runs 11 residues.

The chain joins TRBV5-5 to TRBJ1-1; TRBD1 is a possible D gene (5 bases). The CDR3 loop spans 14 amino acids. Trimming stripped 0 bases from V and 12 bases from J, with 18 bases between. CDR1 is SGHKS, CDR2 YYEKEE, per germline (reference sequence). As DNA, the CDR3 is TGTGCCAGCAGCTTGGAAGGACACCCACGGACGACTTTCTTT. Its protein product is CASSLEGHPRTTFF.

In its sample, this clonotype was seen many times. The junction does not match germline at one end; this may be a read error. This chain uses TRBV27 with TRBJ1-2, with D hard to call. Germline-derived CDR1 and CDR2 are MNHEY and SMNVEV (reference sequence). The CDR3 is made up of 16 amino acids. CDR3 in DNA: TGTACCAGCAGTGCCGCCGGGCAGCACCCTAACTATGGCTACACCTTC. This translates into CTSSAAGQHPNYGYTF.

The chain couples TRBV20-1 to TRBJ1-1; D unclear. Germline values: CDR1 DFQATT, CDR2 SNEGSKA (reference sequence). CDR3 length: 13 residues. V lost 3 bases and J lost 1, with 9 bases in between. CDR3 nucleotide sequence: TGCAGTGCTAGGGATCTGGCGAACACTGAAGCTTTCTTT. Its protein product is CSARDLANTEAFF.

This clonotype has just a few counts. CDR3 sequence (DNA): TGTGCCAGCAGCCAAGATAGGAACAGGGGCATTGGCTACACCTTC. This encodes CASSQDRNRGIGYTF. The chain combines TRBV14 with TRBJ1-2; 7 nucleotides line up with TRBD1. V lost 0 bases to trimming and J lost 7 bases; unmatched junction nucleotides: 8. CDR3 length: 15 amino acids. CDR1 is SGHDN and CDR2 is FVKESK in the germline V gene.

This clonotype was recorded at least ten times. CDR3 region: CSAGDSQEQYF. The DNA of the CDR3 is TGCAGCGCCGGGGACAGCCAGGAGCAGTACTTC. The gene calls are TRBV29-1 and TRBJ2-7, with 7 bases fitting TRBD1. CDR3 length: 11 amino acids. Germline V lookup: CDR1 SQVTM, CDR2 ANQGSEA. J lost 7 bases, V lost 7 bases, and 7 bases had no gene match.